These 8 T cell receptor beta chains originate from one sample sequenced in a study of patients and donors after allogeneic stem cell transplantation. MiXCR was run by TCRdb on the RT-PCR reads, yielding one entry per CDR3 protein. Among about 87,000 distinct CDR3 sequences, just under 5% were seen once, and the ten largest hold approximately 2.5%. Material: blood, either unsorted or a sorted T cell fraction (not recorded which). The receptors originated from a human donor who was either an allogeneic HSCT recipient or a stem cell or donor lymphocyte infusion donor (not recorded which). It is not recorded whose cells these are; they may come from a transplant donor.

There are a few counts of this clonotype. The J gene is TRBJ2-3, the V gene TRBV7-2; D remains unclear. Germline V gene lookup returns CDR1 SGHTA and CDR2 FQGNSA. This CDR3 contains 15 residues. V was trimmed by 0 bases and J by 3 bases, leaving 10 bases between them. This CDR3 is CASSLARAATDTQYF. In nucleotides, the CDR3 is TGTGCCAGCAGCTTAGCGCGTGCAGCGACAGATACGCAGTATTTT.

Ten or more counts support this clonotype. V is TRBV30 and J is TRBJ2-3; no clear D. Germline V gene sequence: CDR1 GTSNPN, CDR2 SVGIG (reference sequence). This CDR3 is built from 11 residues. Trimming took off 0 bases at V and 5 bases at J, with 3 bases between the two ends. The CDR3 here is CAWSVLDTQYF. In DNA form, the CDR3 reads TGTGCCTGGAGTGTACTAGATACGCAGTATTTT. Drawing the rest from reference TRBV30 and TRBJ2-3, the complete variable domain is SQTIHQWPATLVQPVGSPLSLECTVEGTSNPNLYWYRQAAGRGLQLLFYSVGIGQISSEVPQNLSASRPQDRQFILSSKKLLLSDSGFYLCAWSVLDTQYFGPGTRLTVL.

This clonotype was recorded at least ten times. J is TRBJ1-4 and V is TRBV4-2; D is undetermined. Germline CDR1 reads LGHNA; CDR2 reads YNFKEQ. Trimming cost V 0 bases and J 8 bases, with 16 bases left between them. CDR3 length: 16 residues. The CDR3 sequence: CASSQDLGEADEKLFF. The DNA of the CDR3 is TGTGCCAGCAGCCAAGACCTAGGCGAAGCGGACGAAAAACTGTTTTTT.

This clonotype was observed many times. The chain joins TRBV27 to TRBJ1-2; no firm D call. The CDR3 runs 15 residues. V was clipped by 1 base and J by 0 bases, with 9 bases between them. Germline-derived CDR1 and CDR2 are MNHEY and SMNVEV (reference sequence). Here the CDR3 DNA reads TGTGCCAGCAGTTTATTCCGGAACTCTAACTATGGCTACACCTTC. Translation gives CASSLFRNSNYGYTF.

In its sample, this clonotype was seen many times. The V call is TRBV5-1, the J call TRBJ1-1; no reliable D call. This CDR3 spans 15 amino acids. Trimming shortened V by 3 bases and J by 5 bases, and 17 bases separated the two germline ends. Looked up from germline, CDR1 is SGHRS and CDR2 is YFSETQ. For the CDR3, the DNA is TGCGCCAGCAGCTCCTTCGAGGGCGGAAGGACTGAAGCTTTCTTT. Its protein is CASSSFEGGRTEAFF.

This clonotype occurred a few times. The chain employs TRBV28 and TRBJ1-1, with a possible D match to TRBD1 (6 bases). Trimming shortened V by 0 bases and J by 4 bases, and 9 bases separated the two germline ends. CDR1 is MDHEN, CDR2 SYDVKM, per germline. The CDR3 loop spans 14 amino acids. The CDR3 loop is CASSLWGTPTEAFF. In DNA, the CDR3 is TGTGCCAGCAGTTTATGGGGGACACCCACTGAAGCTTTCTTT.

The table lists this clonotype with many counts. This chain joins TRBV5-6 and TRBJ1-2; D is uncertain. The CDR3 has 15 residues. Germline V CDR1 and CDR2: SGHDT, YYEEEE. V was shortened by 0 bases and J by 1 base, with 10 bases between the two germline ends. Here the CDR3 reads CASSLDPGDNYGYTF. Here the CDR3 DNA reads TGTGCCAGCAGCTTGGATCCGGGAGATAACTATGGCTACACCTTC.

This clonotype was seen many times. This chain links TRBV15 with TRBJ1-5, with TRBD1 as a possible D gene (6 bases). The CDR3 spans 13 residues. Germline values: CDR1 LNHNV, CDR2 YYDKDF (reference sequence). V lost 1 base and J lost 8, with 9 bases in between. DNA for the CDR3: TGTGCCACCAGCAGAGGATCAGGGGAGCCCCAGCATTTT. This encodes CATSRGSGEPQHF.